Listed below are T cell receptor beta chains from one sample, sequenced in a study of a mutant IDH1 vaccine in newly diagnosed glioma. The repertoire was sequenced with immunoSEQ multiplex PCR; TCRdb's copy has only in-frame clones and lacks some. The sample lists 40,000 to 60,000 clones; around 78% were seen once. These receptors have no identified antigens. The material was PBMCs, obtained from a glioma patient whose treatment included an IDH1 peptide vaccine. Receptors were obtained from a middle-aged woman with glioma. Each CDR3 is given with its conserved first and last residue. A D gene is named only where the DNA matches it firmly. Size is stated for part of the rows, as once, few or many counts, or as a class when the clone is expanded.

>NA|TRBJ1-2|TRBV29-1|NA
TGCAGCGTAGACAGTACTAACTATCGTACTAACTATGGCTACACCTTC
CSVDSTNYRTNYGYTF
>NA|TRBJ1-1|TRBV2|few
TGTGCCAGCAGTCAGGATGGGCCCTACACTGAAGCTTTCTTT
CASSQDGPYTEAFF
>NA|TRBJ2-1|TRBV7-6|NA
TGTGCCAGCAGCAAGGACGTCTACAATGAGCAGTTCTTC
CASSKDVYNEQFF
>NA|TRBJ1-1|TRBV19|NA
TGTGCCAGTAGGGGGGCCGGGTGGGGAGCTTTCTTT
CASRGAGWGAFF
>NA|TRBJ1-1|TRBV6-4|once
TGTGCCAGCAGTGACCGGATTAACACTGAAGCTTTCTTT
CASSDRINTEAFF
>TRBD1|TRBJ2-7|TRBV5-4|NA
TGTGCCAGCAGCTTGGCGGGACAGAACTACGAGCAGTACTTC
CASSLAGQNYEQYF
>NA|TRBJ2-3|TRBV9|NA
TGTGCCAGCAGCAACAGGGTTCGCGATACGCAGTATTTT
CASSNRVRDTQYF
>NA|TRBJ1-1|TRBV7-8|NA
TGTGCCAGCAGCTTAGAACGGGGGAAGAACACTGAAGCTTTCTTT
CASSLERGKNTEAFF
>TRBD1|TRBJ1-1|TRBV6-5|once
TGTGCCAGCAGAGATCACAGGGGGCAGGTAGCTTTCTTT
CASRDHRGQVAFF
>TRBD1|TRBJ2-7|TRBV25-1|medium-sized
TGTGCCAGCAGCTCCGCCAACAGGGGATCCCACGAGCAGTACTTC
CASSSANRGSHEQYF
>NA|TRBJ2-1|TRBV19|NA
TGTGCCAGTAGATTCAAGAGCTCCTACAATGAGCAGTTCTTC
CASRFKSSYNEQFF
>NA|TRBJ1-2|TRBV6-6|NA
TGTGCCAGCAGCCCAGATCTAAACTATGGCTACACCTTC
CASSPDLNYGYTF
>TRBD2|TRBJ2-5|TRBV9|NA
TGTGCCAGCAGCGCCGGGGGGTACCAAGAGACCCAGTACTTC
CASSAGGYQETQYF
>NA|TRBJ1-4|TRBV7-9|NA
TGTGCCAGCAGCCCTAGGAGCGCCGCAGCAACTAATGAAAAACTGTTTTTT
CASSPRSAAATNEKLFF
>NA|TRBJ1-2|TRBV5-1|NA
TGCGCCAGCCGCCGAGAAAACTATGGCTACACCTTC
CASRRENYGYTF
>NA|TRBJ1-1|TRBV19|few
TGTGCCAGTAGTAAGGGGACGGAGAACACTGAAGCTTTCTTT
CASSKGTENTEAFF
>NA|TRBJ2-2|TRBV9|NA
TGTGCCAGCAGCGTTGACTGGACCATTGAGGGGGAGCTGTTTTTT
CASSVDWTIEGELFF
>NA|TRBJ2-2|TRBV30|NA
TGTGCCTGGAGTCAGGGCCAGCTGAACACCGGGGAGCTGTTTTTT
CAWSQGQLNTGELFF
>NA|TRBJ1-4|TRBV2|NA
TGTGCCAGCGGCCTGGATGGGGGCGTACTGTTTTTT
CASGLDGGVLFF
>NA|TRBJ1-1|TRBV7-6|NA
TGTGCCAGCAGCTCAGGACAGTTGGGGACTGAAGCTTTCTTT
CASSSGQLGTEAFF
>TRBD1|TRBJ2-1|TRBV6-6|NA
TGTGCCAGCAGGGCCTCCGGGACAGGGACCTACAATGAGCAGTTCTTC
CASRASGTGTYNEQFF
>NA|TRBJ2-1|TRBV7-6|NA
TGTGCCAGCAGCTTAGGACAGCCTCCCAATGAGCAGTTCTTC
CASSLGQPPNEQFF
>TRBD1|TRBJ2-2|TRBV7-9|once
TGTGCCAGCAGCCCGACAGGGTCCGGGGAGCTGTTTTTT
CASSPTGSGELFF
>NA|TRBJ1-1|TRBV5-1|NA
TGCGCCAGCAGCCAGGGCGGCAGGGCGGCTTTCTTT
CASSQGGRAAFF
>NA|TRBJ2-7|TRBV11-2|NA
TGTGCCAGCGGACCGTCCTACGAGCAGTACTTC
CASGPSYEQYF
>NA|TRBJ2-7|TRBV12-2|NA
TGTGCAAGTCGCTTAGGCTCAGAGACCTACGAGCAGTACTTC
CASRLGSETYEQYF
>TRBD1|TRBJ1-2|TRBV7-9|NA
TGTGCCAGCAGCCGGGACAGGAACGGCTATGGCTACACCTTC
CASSRDRNGYGYTF
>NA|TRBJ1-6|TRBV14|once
TGTGCCAGCAGCCAGGACTCGGGTTCACCCCTCCACTTT
CASSQDSGSPLHF
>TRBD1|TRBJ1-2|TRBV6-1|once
TGTGCCAGCAGTGAATACAGGGGAAGGGATGGCTACACCTTC
CASSEYRGRDGYTF
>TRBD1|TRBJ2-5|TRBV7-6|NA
TGTGCCAGCAGCCGTCAGACAGGGTATAGCGAGACCCAGTACTTC
CASSRQTGYSETQYF
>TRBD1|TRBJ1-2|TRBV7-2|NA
TGTGCCAGCAGCCTAGACAGGGCTAACTATGGCTACACCTTC
CASSLDRANYGYTF
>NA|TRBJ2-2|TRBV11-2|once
TGTGCCAGCAGCTTACTTGCGGGATCCGGGGAGCTGTTTTTT
CASSLLAGSGELFF
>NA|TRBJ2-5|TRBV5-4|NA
TGTGCCAGCAGCTCCCCTGGTGGAGCCCAAGAGACCCAGTACTTC
CASSSPGGAQETQYF
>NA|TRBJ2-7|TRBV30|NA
TGTGCCTGGGGGGTGGCTATCGAGCAGTACTTC
CAWGVAIEQYF
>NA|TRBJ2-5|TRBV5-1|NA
TGCGCCAGCAGCTTGTTGAGCAAGGGCGCTAAAGAGACCCAGTACTTC
CASSLLSKGAKETQYF
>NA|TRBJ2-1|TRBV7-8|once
TGTGCCAGCAGCAACCAGGGGTGGGTTGAGCAGTTCTTC
CASSNQGWVEQFF
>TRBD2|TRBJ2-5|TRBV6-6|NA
TGTGCCAGCAGTTATAGACTAGCAGGAGAGACCCAGTACTTC
CASSYRLAGETQYF
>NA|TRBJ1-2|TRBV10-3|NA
TGTGCCATCAGGGGAGTGGAGGGATCAAACTATGGCTACACCTTC
CAIRGVEGSNYGYTF
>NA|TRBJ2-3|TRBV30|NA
TGTGCCTGGAGTGCAGGGGCCGGCACAGATACGCAGTATTTT
CAWSAGAGTDTQYF
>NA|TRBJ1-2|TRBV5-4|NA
TGTGCCAGCAGCTTGGACAGGGCGAACTATGGCTACACCTTC
CASSLDRANYGYTF
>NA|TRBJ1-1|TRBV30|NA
TGTGCCTGGAGTACAGGGCGAAGGGACACTGAAGCTTTCTTT
CAWSTGRRDTEAFF
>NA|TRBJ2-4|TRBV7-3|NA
TGTGCCAGCAGCACCACACCACGCGCGGGGACTCAGTACTTC
CASSTTPRAGTQYF
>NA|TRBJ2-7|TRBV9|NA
TGTGCCAGCAGCGTAGGGAGGGACAGCTACGAGCAGTACTTC
CASSVGRDSYEQYF
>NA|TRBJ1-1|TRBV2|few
TGTGCCAGCAGGGGTCCGGGTTCCTTAGTAGCTTTCTTT
CASRGPGSLVAFF
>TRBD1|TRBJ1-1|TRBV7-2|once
TGTGCCAGCAGCCAGAGGGGACAGGACCTGGTTGAAGCTTTCTTT
CASSQRGQDLVEAFF
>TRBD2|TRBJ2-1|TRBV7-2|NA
TGTGCCAGCAGCTTAGGACTAGCGGGGCTAGTGGAGCAGTTCTTC
CASSLGLAGLVEQFF
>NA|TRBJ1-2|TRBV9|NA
TGTGCCAGCAGTCTGGGCCCGTTAGTGGGTGGCTACACCTTC
CASSLGPLVGGYTF
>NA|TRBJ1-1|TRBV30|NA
TGTGCCTGGAGTAGGACGGGCGCGGGAGGCACTGAAGCTTTCTTT
CAWSRTGAGGTEAFF
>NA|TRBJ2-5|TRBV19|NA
TGTGCCAGTAGTAGGACAGCCTCCCCAGAGACCCAGTACTTC
CASSRTASPETQYF
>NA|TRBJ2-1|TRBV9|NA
TGTGCCAGCAGCGGACCCGGGTCATCCGAGGAGTTCTTC
CASSGPGSSEEFF
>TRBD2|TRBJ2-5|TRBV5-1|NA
TGCGCCAGCATGGGAGCGGGGGGCCTCCAAGAGACCCAGTACTTC
CASMGAGGLQETQYF
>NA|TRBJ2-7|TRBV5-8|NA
TGTGCCAGCAGCGGCGCAAGTGTAGGGGGGTACGAGCAGTACTTC
CASSGASVGGYEQYF
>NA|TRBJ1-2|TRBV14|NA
TGTGCCAGCAGCCGATTAGGTCCGGGACCTAACTATGGCTACACCTTC
CASSRLGPGPNYGYTF
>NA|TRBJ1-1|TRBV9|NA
TGTGCCAGCAGCGTAGACAGAACCAACACTGAAGCTTTCTTT
CASSVDRTNTEAFF
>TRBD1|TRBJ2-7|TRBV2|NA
TGTGCCAGCAGTGAGTCGGGACAGCTATTTTCCTACGAGCAGTACTTC
CASSESGQLFSYEQYF